This T cell receptor (beta chain) is from a study of blood T cell repertoires in COVID-19. Enrollees, about 18 to 89 years old, lived in about two dozen US areas. Cohorts were based on clinical histories the participants reported. Exposed participants encountered a COVID-19 case during the 2 weeks preceding study entry. V gave up 7 bases and J gave up 4 bases, with 14 bases separating them. The CDR3 is 14 residues long. Germline V gene data show CDR1 as LNHDA and CDR2 as SQIVND (reference sequence). In the original workflow: By means of reference gene primer amplification, nucleated cell counts were estimated. Sequencing used immunoSEQ multiplex PCR; TCRdb keeps in-frame clones, though not all of them. The V and J calls and the clone size are those of that table, but D and trimming were determined from the DNA. The data contain about 370,000 clones, approximately 93% of them singletons.

The TCR sequence derives from a middle-aged woman who had been exposed to COVID-19. V gene TRBV19 combines with J gene TRBJ1-5; no firm D call. What was sequenced was PBMCs or T cells enriched from blood (not recorded which). The CDR3 region is CASKDQVINQPQHF. CDR3 bases: TGTGCCAGTAAAGACCAGGTAATTAATCAGCCCCAGCATTTT.